This T cell receptor beta chain was retrieved from a study of OX40 agonist ivuxolimab in advanced cancers. Study at large: A male proportion of over 75% was recorded, with mean age 60 years and range roughly 23 to 79.

Clones were read by immunoSEQ multiplex PCR, and TCRdb kept only the in-frame ones, dropping some. The data contain about 64,000 clones, about 87% of them singletons. This material consisted of CD4+ or CD8+ T cells sorted from blood, taken in a trial of the OX40 agonist ivuxolimab. This receptor was identified in an adult with an advanced solid tumor such as melanoma, head and neck, liver or kidney cancer.

The CDR3 coding sequence is TGTGCCAGCAGCTACAGCGATGAGCAGTTCTTC. Translated: CASSYSDEQFF. J is TRBJ2-1 and V is TRBV7-2, with no clear D. The CDR3 loop spans 11 amino acids. The V gene's germline CDR1 is SGHTA and CDR2 FQGNSA. Trimming pared 4 bases from V and 8 bases from J, leaving 6 bases between.